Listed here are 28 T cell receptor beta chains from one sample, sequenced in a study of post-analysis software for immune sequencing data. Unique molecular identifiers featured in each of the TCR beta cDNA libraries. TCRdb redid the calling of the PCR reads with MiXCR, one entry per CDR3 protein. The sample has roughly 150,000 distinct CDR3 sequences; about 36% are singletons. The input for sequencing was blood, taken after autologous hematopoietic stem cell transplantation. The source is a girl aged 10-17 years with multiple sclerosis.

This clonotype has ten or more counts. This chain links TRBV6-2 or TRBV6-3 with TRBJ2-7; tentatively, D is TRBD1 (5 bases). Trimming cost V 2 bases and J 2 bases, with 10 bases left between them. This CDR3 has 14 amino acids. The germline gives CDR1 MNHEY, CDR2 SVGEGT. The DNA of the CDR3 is TGTGCCAGCAGTTACGGTGGGGCCACCTACGAGCAGTACTTC. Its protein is CASSYGGATYEQYF.

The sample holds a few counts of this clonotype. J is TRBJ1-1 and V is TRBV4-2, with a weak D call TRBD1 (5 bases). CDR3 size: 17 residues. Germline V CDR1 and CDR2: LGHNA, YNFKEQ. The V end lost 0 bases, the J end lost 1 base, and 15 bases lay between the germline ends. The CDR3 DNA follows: TGTGCCAGCAGCCAAGAATCGGGGGGTCTTGGGAACACTGAAGCTTTCTTT. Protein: CASSQESGGLGNTEAFF.

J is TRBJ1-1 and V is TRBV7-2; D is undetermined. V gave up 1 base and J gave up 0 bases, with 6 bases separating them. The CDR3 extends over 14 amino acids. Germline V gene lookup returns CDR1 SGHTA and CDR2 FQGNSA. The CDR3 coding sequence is TGTGCCAGCAGCTTAGGAGGGATGAACACTGAAGCTTTCTTT. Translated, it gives CASSLGGMNTEAFF.

The CDR3 DNA sequence: TGTGCCAGCAGCCGGGTCCCCGCGGGACCGACAGATACGCAGTATTTT. Encoded protein: CASSRVPAGPTDTQYF. The chain is built from TRBV6-2 or TRBV6-3 and TRBJ2-3; possibly TRBD2 for D (6 bases). This CDR3 region has 16 residues. Germline-derived CDR1 and CDR2 are MNHEY and SVGEGT. The ends were cut back, 6 bases at V and 3 bases at J, with 19 bases in the middle.

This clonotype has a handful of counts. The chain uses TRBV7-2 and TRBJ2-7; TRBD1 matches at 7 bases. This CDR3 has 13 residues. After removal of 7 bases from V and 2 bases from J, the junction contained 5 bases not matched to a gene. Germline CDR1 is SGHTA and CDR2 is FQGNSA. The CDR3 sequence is CASTRDSTYEQYF. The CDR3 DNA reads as TGTGCCAGCACCCGGGACAGTACCTACGAGCAGTACTTC.

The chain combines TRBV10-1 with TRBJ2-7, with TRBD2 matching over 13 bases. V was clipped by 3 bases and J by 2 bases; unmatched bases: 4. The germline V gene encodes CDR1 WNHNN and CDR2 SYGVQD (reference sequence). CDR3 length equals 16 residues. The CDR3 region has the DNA TGCGCCAGCAGTGACCCGGGGACTAGCGGGACCTACGAGCAGTACTTC. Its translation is CASSDPGTSGTYEQYF.

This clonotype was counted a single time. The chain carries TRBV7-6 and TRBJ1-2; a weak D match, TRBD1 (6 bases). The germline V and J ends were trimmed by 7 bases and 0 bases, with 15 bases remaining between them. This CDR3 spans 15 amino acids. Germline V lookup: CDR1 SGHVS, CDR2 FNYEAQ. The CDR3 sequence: CASNPGQPPNYGYTF. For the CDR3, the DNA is TGTGCCAGCAACCCCGGACAGCCCCCTAACTATGGCTACACCTTC.

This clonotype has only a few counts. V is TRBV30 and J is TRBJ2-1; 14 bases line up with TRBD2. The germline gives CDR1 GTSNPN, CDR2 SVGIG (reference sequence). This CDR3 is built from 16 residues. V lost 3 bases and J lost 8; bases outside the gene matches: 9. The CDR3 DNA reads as TGTGCCTGGAGCCTGGGACTAGCGGGAGCGCCGGATGAGCAGTTCTTC. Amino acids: CAWSLGLAGAPDEQFF.

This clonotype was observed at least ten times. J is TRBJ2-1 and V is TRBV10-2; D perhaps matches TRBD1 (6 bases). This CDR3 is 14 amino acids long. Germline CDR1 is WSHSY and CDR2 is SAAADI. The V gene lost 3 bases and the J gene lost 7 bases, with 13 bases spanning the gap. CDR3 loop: CASSDDRSLNEQFF. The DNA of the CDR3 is TGCGCCAGCAGTGACGACAGGTCCCTGAATGAGCAGTTCTTC.

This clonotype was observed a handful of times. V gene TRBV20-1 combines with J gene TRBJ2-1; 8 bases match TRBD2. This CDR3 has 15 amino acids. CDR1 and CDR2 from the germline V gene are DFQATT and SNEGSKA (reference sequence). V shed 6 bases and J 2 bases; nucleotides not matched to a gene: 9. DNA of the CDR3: TGCAGTGCGGCTAAGCGGGAGAACCCCTACAATGAGCAGTTCTTC. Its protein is CSAAKRENPYNEQFF.

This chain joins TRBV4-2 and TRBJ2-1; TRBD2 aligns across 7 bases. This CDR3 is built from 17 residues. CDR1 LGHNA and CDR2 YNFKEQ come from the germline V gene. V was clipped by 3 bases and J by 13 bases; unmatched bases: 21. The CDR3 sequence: CASSQTSPTGPGETQFF. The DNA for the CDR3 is TGTGCCAGCAGCCAGACTAGCCCCACGGGGCCGGGGGAGACCCAGTTCTTC.

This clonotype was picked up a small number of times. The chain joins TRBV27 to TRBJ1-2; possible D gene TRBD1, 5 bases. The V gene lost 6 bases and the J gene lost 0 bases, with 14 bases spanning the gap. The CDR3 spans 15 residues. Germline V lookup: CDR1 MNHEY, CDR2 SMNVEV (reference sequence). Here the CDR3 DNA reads TGTGCCAGCAGAAGGACACCTAGTACTAACTATGGCTACACCTTC. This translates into CASRRTPSTNYGYTF.

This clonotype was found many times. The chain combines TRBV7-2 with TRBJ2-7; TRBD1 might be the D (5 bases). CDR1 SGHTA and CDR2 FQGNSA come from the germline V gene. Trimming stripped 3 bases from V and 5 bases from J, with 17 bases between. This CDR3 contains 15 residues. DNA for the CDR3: TGTGCCAGCAGCTTCAATGCAGGGAAGCTGGACGAGCAGTACTTC. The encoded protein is CASSFNAGKLDEQYF.

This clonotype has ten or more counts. As DNA, the CDR3 is TGCAGCGTGGGACAGAACAACTATGGCTACACCTTC. Protein: CSVGQNNYGYTF. The chain employs TRBV29-1 and TRBJ1-2; the match to TRBD1 covers 7 bases. V was clipped by 6 bases and J by 2 bases; unmatched bases: 3. The CDR3 runs to 12 residues. From germline, CDR1 is SQVTM and CDR2 ANQGSEA.

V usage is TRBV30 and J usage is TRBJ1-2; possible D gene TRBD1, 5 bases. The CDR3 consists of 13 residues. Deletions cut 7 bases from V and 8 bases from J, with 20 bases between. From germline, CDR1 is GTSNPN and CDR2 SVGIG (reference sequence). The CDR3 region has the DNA TGTGCCTCAACGAGGTCCGCCGGGGACGGCTACACCTTC. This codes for CASTRSAGDGYTF.

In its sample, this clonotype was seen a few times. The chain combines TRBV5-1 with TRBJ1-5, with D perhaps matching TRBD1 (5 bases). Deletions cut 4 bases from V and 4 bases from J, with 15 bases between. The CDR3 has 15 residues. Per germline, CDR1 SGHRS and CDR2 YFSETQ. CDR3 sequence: CASSLGLGGNQPQHF. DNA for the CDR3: TGCGCCAGCAGCCTGGGACTTGGCGGGAATCAGCCCCAGCATTTT.

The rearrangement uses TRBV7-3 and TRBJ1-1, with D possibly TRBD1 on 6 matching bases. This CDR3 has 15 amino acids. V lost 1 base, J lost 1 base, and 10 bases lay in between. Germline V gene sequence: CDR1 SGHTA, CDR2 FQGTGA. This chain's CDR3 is CASSLMGAGNTEAFF. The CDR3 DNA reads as TGTGCCAGCAGCTTAATGGGGGCTGGGAACACTGAAGCTTTCTTT. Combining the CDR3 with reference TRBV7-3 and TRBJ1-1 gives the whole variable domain GAGVSQTPSNKVTEKGKYVELRCDPISGHTALYWYRQSLGQGPEFLIYFQGTGAADDSGLPNDRFFAVRPEGSVSTLKIQRTERGDSAVYLCASSLMGAGNTEAFFGQGTRLTVV.

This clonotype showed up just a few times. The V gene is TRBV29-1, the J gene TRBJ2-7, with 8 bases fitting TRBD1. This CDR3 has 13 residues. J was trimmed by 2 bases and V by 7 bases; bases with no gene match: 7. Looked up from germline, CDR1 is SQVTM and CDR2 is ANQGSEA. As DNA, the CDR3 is TGCAGCGCTACCGGGACAGGCGCCTACGAGCAGTACTTC. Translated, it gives CSATGTGAYEQYF.

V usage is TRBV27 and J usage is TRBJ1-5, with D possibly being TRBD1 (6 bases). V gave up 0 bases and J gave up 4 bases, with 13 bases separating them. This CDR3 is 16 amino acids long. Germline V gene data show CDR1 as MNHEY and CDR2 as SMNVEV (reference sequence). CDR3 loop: CASSLSGGGRNQPQHF. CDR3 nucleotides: TGTGCCAGCAGTTTATCAGGAGGGGGGCGTAATCAGCCCCAGCATTTT.

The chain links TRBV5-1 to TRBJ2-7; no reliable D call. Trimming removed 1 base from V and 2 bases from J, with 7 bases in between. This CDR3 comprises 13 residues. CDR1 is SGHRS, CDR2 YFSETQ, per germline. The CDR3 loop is CASSLSGPYEQYF. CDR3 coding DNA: TGCGCCAGCAGCTTGTCAGGCCCCTACGAGCAGTACTTC.

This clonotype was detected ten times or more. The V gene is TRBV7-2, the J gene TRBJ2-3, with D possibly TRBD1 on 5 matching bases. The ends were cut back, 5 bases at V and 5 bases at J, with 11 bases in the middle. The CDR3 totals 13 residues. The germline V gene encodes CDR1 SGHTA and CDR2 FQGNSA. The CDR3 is CASSPTREDTQYF. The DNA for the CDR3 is TGTGCCAGCAGCCCCACCAGGGAAGATACGCAGTATTTT.

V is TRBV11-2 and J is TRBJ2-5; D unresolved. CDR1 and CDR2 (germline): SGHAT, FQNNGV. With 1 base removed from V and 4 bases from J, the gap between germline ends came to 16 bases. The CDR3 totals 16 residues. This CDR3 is CASSLVFAVDRETQYF. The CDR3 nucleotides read TGTGCCAGCAGCTTAGTGTTCGCCGTGGATCGAGAGACCCAGTACTTC.

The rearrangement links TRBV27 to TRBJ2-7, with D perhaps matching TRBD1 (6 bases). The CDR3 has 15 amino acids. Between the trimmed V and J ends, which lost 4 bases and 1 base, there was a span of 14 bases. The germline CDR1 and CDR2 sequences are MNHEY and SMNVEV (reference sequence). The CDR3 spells CASSSTGTQSYEQYF. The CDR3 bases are TGTGCCAGCAGTTCAACAGGGACCCAATCCTACGAGCAGTACTTC.

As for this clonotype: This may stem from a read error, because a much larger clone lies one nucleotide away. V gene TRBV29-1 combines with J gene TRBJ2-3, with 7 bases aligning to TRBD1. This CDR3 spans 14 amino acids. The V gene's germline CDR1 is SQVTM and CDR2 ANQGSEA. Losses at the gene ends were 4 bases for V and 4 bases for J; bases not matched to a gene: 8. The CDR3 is CSVGSDRDADTQYF. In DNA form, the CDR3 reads TGCAGCGTTGGAAGTGACAGGGACGCAGATACGCAGTATTTT.

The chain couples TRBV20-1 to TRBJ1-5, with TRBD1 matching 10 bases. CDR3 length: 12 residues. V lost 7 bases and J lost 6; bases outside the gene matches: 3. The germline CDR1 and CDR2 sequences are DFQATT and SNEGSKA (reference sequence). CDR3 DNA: TGCAGTGTCGGGACAGGGGTTCAGCCCCAGCATTTT. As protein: CSVGTGVQPQHF.

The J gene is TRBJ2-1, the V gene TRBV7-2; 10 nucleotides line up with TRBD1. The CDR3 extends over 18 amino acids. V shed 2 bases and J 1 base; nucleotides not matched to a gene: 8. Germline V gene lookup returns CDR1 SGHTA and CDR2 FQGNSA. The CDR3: CASSLNGQGVVSYNEQFF. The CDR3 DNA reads TGTGCCAGCAGCTTAAATGGACAGGGGGTCGTTTCCTACAATGAGCAGTTCTTC.

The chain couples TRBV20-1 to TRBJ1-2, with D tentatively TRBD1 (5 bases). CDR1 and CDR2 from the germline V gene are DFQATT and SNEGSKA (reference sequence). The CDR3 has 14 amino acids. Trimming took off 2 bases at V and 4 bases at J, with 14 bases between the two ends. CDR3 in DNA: TGCAGTGCTAGATACGTGGGGGGTTCCTATGGCTACACCTTC. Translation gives CSARYVGGSYGYTF.

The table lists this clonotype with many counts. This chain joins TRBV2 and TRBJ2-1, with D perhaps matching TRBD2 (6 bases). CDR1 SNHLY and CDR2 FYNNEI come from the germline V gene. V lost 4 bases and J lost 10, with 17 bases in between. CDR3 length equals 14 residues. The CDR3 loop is CASSAGTDYGEQFF. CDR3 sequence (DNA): TGTGCCAGCAGTGCCGGGACTGACTACGGAGAGCAGTTCTTC.